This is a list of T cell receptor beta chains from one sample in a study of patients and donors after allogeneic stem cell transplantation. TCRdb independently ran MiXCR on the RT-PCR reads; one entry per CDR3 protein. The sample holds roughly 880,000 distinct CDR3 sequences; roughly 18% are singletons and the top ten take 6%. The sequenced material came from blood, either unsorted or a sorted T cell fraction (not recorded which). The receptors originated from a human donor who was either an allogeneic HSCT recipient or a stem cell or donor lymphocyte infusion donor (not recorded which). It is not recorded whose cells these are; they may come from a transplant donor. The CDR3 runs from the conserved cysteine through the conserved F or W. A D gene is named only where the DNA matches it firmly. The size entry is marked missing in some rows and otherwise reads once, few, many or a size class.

TGTGCCAGCGCTTTAGGGTCTTTGAACACTGAAGCTTTCTTT,CASALGSLNTEAFF,TRBJ1-1,few,TRBV6-1,NA
TGCGCCAGCAGCTCACCGATCGGACCCAAACACGAGCAGTACTTC,CASSSPIGPKHEQYF,TRBJ2-7,few,TRBV5-1,NA
TGTGCCAGCAGTGGAAAGGGCAGGACGACGCAACTGTTTTTT,CASSGKGRTTQLFF,TRBJ1-4,NA,TRBV27,NA
TGCGCCAGCAGCCAAGTCGGGACAGGGTATCCCTACAATGAGCAGTTCTTC,CASSQVGTGYPYNEQFF,TRBJ2-1,NA,TRBV4-1,TRBD1
TGCGCCAGCAGCATAGGGATCTACTACGAGCAGTACTTC,CASSIGIYYEQYF,TRBJ2-7,NA,TRBV5-1,NA
TGTGCTAGTGGTTTGGACGATAGCGGACCCTACAATGAGCAGTTCTTC,CASGLDDSGPYNEQFF,TRBJ2-1,few,TRBV12-5,NA
TGTGCCAGCAGCTTAGGTGTGACTAGCGATTACGAGACCCAGTACTTC,CASSLGVTSDYETQYF,TRBJ2-5,NA,TRBV7-6,TRBD2
TGTGCCAGCAGAGTTACCGGGGACAGGGTTGAAGATACGCAGTATTTT,CASRVTGDRVEDTQYF,TRBJ2-3,few,TRBV12-3/TRBV12-4,TRBD1
TGTGCCACCCAGACAGGAACCTACAATGAGCAGTTCTTC,CATQTGTYNEQFF,TRBJ2-1,few,TRBV12-3/TRBV12-4,NA
TGTGCCAGCAGCAAAGGGAGTTTGTACTCACTTAAACTAGCCAAAAACATTCAGTACTTC,CASSKGSLYSLKLAKNIQYF,TRBJ2-4,NA,TRBV21-1,NA
TGCAGTGCTAGAGATTTAGGGGGCGCGATTAATGAGCAGTTCTTC,CSARDLGGAINEQFF,TRBJ2-1,few,TRBV20-1,TRBD1
TGCAGTGCTAAGGGCGGGAGGGGGTATGAGCAGTTCTTC,CSAKGGRGYEQFF,TRBJ2-1,NA,TRBV20-1,TRBD2
TGTGCCTGGAGTTGGGGTCAGAACACTGAAGCTTTCTTT,CAWSWGQNTEAFF,TRBJ1-1,NA,TRBV30,NA
TGCATTGCACCGACTAGCGGGATCACAGATACGCAGTATTTT,CIAPTSGITDTQYF,TRBJ2-3,NA,TRBV20-1,TRBD2
TGCAGTGCTAGAGATGGGCAGAATTCACCCCTCCACTTT,CSARDGQNSPLHF,TRBJ1-6,few,TRBV20-1,NA
TGTGCCAGCAGATCAGACAGGGCCAATCAGCCCCAGCATTTT,CASRSDRANQPQHF,TRBJ1-5,few,TRBV12-3/TRBV12-4,TRBD1
TGTGCCAGCAGCTTTACAGGGGGGAATCGGTACGAGCAGTACTTC,CASSFTGGNRYEQYF,TRBJ2-7,NA,TRBV7-2,TRBD1
TGTGCCAGCAGCTTGGTACTAGCGGGGGCCGAGCAGTACTTC,CASSLVLAGAEQYF,TRBJ2-7,NA,TRBV7-2,TRBD2
TGCAGCGTCACTAGCGGGACGTCACCCTACAATGAGCAGTTCTTC,CSVTSGTSPYNEQFF,TRBJ2-1,NA,TRBV29-1,TRBD2
TGTGCCAGCAGTGATAACACCGGGGAGCTGTTTTTT,CASSDNTGELFF,TRBJ2-2,many,TRBV12-3/TRBV12-4,NA
TGTGCCAGCAGCCAATTAGGGCGCGTCAAGGGCACAGATACGCAGTATTTT,CASSQLGRVKGTDTQYF,TRBJ2-3,NA,TRBV3-1,NA
TGTGCCATCAGTGAGTCTGGCGGTACCTTTTCCCTTGCAAATGAGCAGTTCTTC,CAISESGGTFSLANEQFF,TRBJ2-1,NA,TRBV10-3,NA
TGTGCCAGCAGCCCCGGTCGGTATCGCACCATATATTTT,CASSPGRYRTIYF,TRBJ1-3,NA,TRBV12-3/TRBV12-4,NA
TGTGCCATCAGGGAACACAATGAGCAGTTCTTC,CAIREHNEQFF,TRBJ2-1,NA,TRBV10-3,NA
TGCGCCAGCAGCGAAGGACGGCTGAGCTCCTACGAGCAGTACTTC,CASSEGRLSSYEQYF,TRBJ2-7,NA,TRBV5-1,NA
TGTGCCAGCAGTAGAACCGGGACGGAGTTTAGCACAGATACGCAGTATTTT,CASSRTGTEFSTDTQYF,TRBJ2-3,few,TRBV6-1,NA
TGTGCCAGCAGCTTAGACGACGGGAGTTTCACCTACGAGCAGTACTTC,CASSLDDGSFTYEQYF,TRBJ2-7,few,TRBV11-3,NA
TGTGCCAGCAGTTTATTGGGACAGGGGAACGCTGAAGCTTTCTTT,CASSLLGQGNAEAFF,TRBJ1-1,NA,TRBV27,TRBD1